These 11 T cell receptor beta chains share one sample of origin, sequenced in a study of spatial heterogeneity in lung cancer. The time point denotes: sample taken at primary tumor resection. Sequencing covered unsorted whole RNA taken from tumor, nontumor lung or frozen PBMC. TCRdb processed the 5' RACE reads anew with MiXCR; each CDR3 protein has one entry. The sample has 4,600 or so distinct CDR3 sequences, under 30% seen once. The sample was PBMCs, taken at surgery. All receptors come from a male donor with early-stage non-small cell lung cancer.

V usage is TRBV12-3 or TRBV12-4 and J usage is TRBJ2-7, with 8 bases matching TRBD1. The CDR3 is 13 amino acids. J gave up 5 bases and V 6 bases, and 6 bases lay outside the gene matches. DNA of the CDR3: TGTGCCAGCAGCCGGACAGGGAACGACGAGCAGTACTTC. Its protein product is CASSRTGNDEQYF.

V usage is TRBV3-1 and J usage is TRBJ2-2, with 9 bases identical to TRBD2. Trimming took 1 base from V and 0 from J; bases not matched to a gene: 9. The CDR3 runs 19 residues. CDR1 and CDR2 (germline): LGHDT, YNNKEL (reference sequence). The DNA of the CDR3 is TGTGCCAGCAGCCAAGTGGCTAGCGGGATGCCAGCGAACACCGGGGAGCTGTTTTTT. It is translated as CASSQVASGMPANTGELFF.

This clonotype is judged medium-sized. The chain couples TRBV3-1 to TRBJ2-7; the match to TRBD2 covers 9 bases. CDR1 is LGHDT, CDR2 YNNKEL, per germline (reference sequence). This CDR3 contains 14 residues. V lost 3 bases, J lost 5 bases, and 5 bases stayed unmatched. CDR3 DNA sequence: TGTGCCAGCAGCCAGGGGACTAGCAAGAACGAGCAGTACTTC. This translates into CASSQGTSKNEQYF.

This clonotype was seen a handful of times. The V gene is TRBV6-6, the J gene TRBJ1-5, with 7 bases identical to TRBD1. V shed 7 bases and J 7 bases; nucleotides not matched to a gene: 13. This CDR3 is built from 15 residues. The V gene's germline CDR1 is MNHNY and CDR2 SVGAGI (reference sequence). The DNA for the CDR3 is TGTGCCAGCACGGGAGACAGGGTGTTAGGACAGCCCCAGCATTTT. It yields the protein CASTGDRVLGQPQHF.

The rearrangement joins TRBV25-1 to TRBJ2-7; the D is unclear. V shed 8 bases and J shed 4 bases, with 9 bases lying between them. The V gene's germline CDR1 is MGHDK and CDR2 SYGVNS. The CDR3 is made up of 11 amino acids. The CDR3 sequence is CASFDGYEQYV. The CDR3 DNA follows: TGTGCCAGCTTTGACGGGTACGAGCAGTACGTC.

This clonotype was observed a single time. CDR3 loop: CASSLNGNTGELFF. The CDR3, as DNA: TGTGCCAGCAGCTTAAACGGGAACACCGGGGAGCTGTTTTTT. The chain uses TRBV7-8 and TRBJ2-2; D remains ambiguous. The CDR3 sequence is 14 residues long. Germline lookup yields CDR1 SGHVS and CDR2 FQNEAQ. The V and J ends lost 2 bases and 1 base respectively, with 5 bases between them.

This clonotype is medium-sized. This chain links TRBV7-2 with TRBJ2-5; D not certain. The germline V gene encodes CDR1 SGHTA and CDR2 FQGNSA. The CDR3 spans 13 residues. V was pared by 0 bases and J by 5 bases, with 7 bases between. The CDR3 loop reads CASSLAGWETQYF. The CDR3 coding sequence is TGTGCCAGCAGCTTAGCCGGGTGGGAGACCCAGTACTTC.

This clonotype is categorized as medium-sized. The chain is built from TRBV30 and TRBJ1-2; maybe TRBD1 (5 bases). V shed 4 bases and J shed 7 bases, with 16 bases lying between them. The CDR3 is made up of 13 amino acids. Germline CDR1 GTSNPN, CDR2 SVGIG (reference sequence). The CDR3 spells CAWNPGGALGYTF. In nucleotides, the CDR3 is TGTGCCTGGAACCCGGGCGGGGCGCTTGGCTACACCTTC.

By sample fraction, this clonotype is medium-sized. The V call is TRBV20-1, the J call TRBJ2-3; a weak D match, TRBD2 (7 bases). This CDR3 is built from 15 residues. Germline lookup yields CDR1 DFQATT and CDR2 SNEGSKA (reference sequence). V lost 3 bases, J lost 6 bases, and 19 bases lay in between. The CDR3 is CSARNPAGRGDTQYF. The CDR3 bases are TGCAGTGCTAGGAACCCAGCGGGGAGGGGGGATACGCAGTATTTT.

The genes are TRBV14 and TRBJ2-1, with D unclear. Trimming removed 2 bases at V and 0 bases at J, with 11 bases between. Germline assignment: CDR1 SGHDN and CDR2 FVKESK. There are 16 residues in the CDR3. In DNA form, the CDR3 reads TGTGCCAGCAGCCAACGTCTACGGCCCTCCTACAATGAGCAGTTCTTC. Its translation is CASSQRLRPSYNEQFF.

This chain connects TRBV6-1 to TRBJ2-7; D possibly matches TRBD1 or TRBD2 (5 bases each). With 9 bases removed from V and 2 bases from J, the gap between germline ends came to 20 bases. The CDR3 is 15 amino acids. In germline, CDR1 is MNHNS, CDR2 SASEGT. CDR3 nucleotides: TGTGCCAGTGCGTTAAGCGGTACAGGAGCCTACGAGCAGTACTTC. This codes for CASALSGTGAYEQYF.